A single sample is the source of the 18 T cell receptor beta chains below, sequenced in a study of blood T cell repertoires in COVID-19. Produced via immunoSEQ multiplex PCR; TCRdb's table is partial and in-frame only. The sample yields under 350,000 clones, about 86% seen once. Sequenced: PBMCs or T cells enriched from blood (not recorded which). These receptors all stem from a woman in her forties with acute COVID-19.

The chain recombines TRBV28 with TRBJ2-6; the match to TRBD1 covers 9 bases. Trimming at V came to 5 bases and at J to 0 bases, leaving 8 bases not matched to a gene. Germline-derived CDR1 and CDR2 are MDHEN and SYDVKM. The CDR3 length is 18 residues. The CDR3 nucleotides are TGTGCCAGCAGTCCTGGACAGGGGCTCCACTCTGGGGCCAACGTCCTGACTTTC. Amino acid sequence: CASSPGQGLHSGANVLTF.

This chain links TRBV28 with TRBJ2-3, with a possible D match to TRBD2 (6 bases). The CDR3 runs 15 residues. V dropped 1 base and J dropped 2 bases, with 10 bases sitting between them. The germline V gene encodes CDR1 MDHEN and CDR2 SYDVKM. In DNA form, the CDR3 reads TGTGCCAGCAGTTTATCCGCGGGGTACACAGATACGCAGTATTTT. This encodes CASSLSAGYTDTQYF.

The chain combines TRBV9 with TRBJ2-3; 9 positions match TRBD2. The CDR3 is made up of 18 amino acids. Germline V gene lookup returns CDR1 SGDLS and CDR2 YYNGEE. V trimming: 0 bases; J trimming: 4 bases; junction bases outside the gene matches: 12. For the CDR3, the DNA is TGTGCCAGCAGCGTAGAACCCCTGGGTAGCGGGAGTTCAGATACGCAGTATTTT. Protein product: CASSVEPLGSGSSDTQYF.

In its sample, this clone was seen a few times. The V and J genes are TRBV29-1 and TRBJ1-2; D remains ambiguous. CDR1 SQVTM and CDR2 ANQGSEA come from the germline V gene. V was clipped by 4 bases and J by 4 bases, with 13 bases between them. The CDR3 spans 13 residues. The chain's CDR3 is CSVVPPSGYGYTF. DNA of the CDR3: TGCAGCGTTGTCCCCCCCTCGGGCTATGGCTACACCTTC.

The table lists this clone with a count of one. The chain couples TRBV19 to TRBJ1-5; no clear D gene. Trimming left V 2 bases short and J 4 bases short, with 12 bases between. Looked up from germline, CDR1 is LNHDA and CDR2 is SQIVND (reference sequence). This CDR3 comprises 15 residues. The CDR3 here is CASSISKMVNQPQHF. CDR3 coding DNA: TGTGCCAGTAGTATATCTAAAATGGTTAATCAGCCCCAGCATTTT.

The chain has TRBV6-2 or TRBV6-3 and TRBJ1-5; TRBD1 is a possible D gene (6 bases). CDR1 and CDR2 (germline): MNHEY, SVGEGT. V dropped 2 bases and J dropped 0 bases, with 20 bases sitting between them. This CDR3 comprises 19 residues. This CDR3 reads CASSYGRGPTKYSNQPQHF. The CDR3 DNA sequence: TGTGCCAGCAGTTACGGCAGGGGACCCACAAAATATAGCAATCAGCCCCAGCATTTT.

V is TRBV5-1 and J is TRBJ2-1; TRBD2 matches at 7 bases. CDR1 is SGHRS, CDR2 YFSETQ, per germline. J was trimmed by 2 bases and V by 0 bases; bases with no gene match: 8. The CDR3 is made up of 17 amino acids. The CDR3 DNA is TGCGCCAGCAGCTTGGCGCCGGTGGGAGGGACCTACAATGAGCAGTTCTTC. It yields the protein CASSLAPVGGTYNEQFF. Combining the CDR3 with reference TRBV5-1 and TRBJ2-1 gives the whole variable domain KAGVTQTPRYLIKTRGQQVTLSCSPISGHRSVSWYQQTPGQGLQFLFEYFSETQRNKGNFPGRFSGRQFSNSRSEMNVSTLELGDSALYLCASSLAPVGGTYNEQFFGPGTRLTVL.

The V gene is TRBV19, the J gene TRBJ1-6; D not resolved. The CDR3 contains 17 residues. The germline V gene has CDR1 LNHDA and CDR2 SQIVND (reference sequence). The V end was cut by 3 bases, the J end by 0 bases, with 12 bases between. The CDR3 nucleotides read TGTGCCAGTAGTATCACCGTGGGCACCTCCTATAATTCACCCCTCCACTTT. This translates into CASSITVGTSYNSPLHF.

The V and J genes are TRBV7-8 and TRBJ2-5; 11 nucleotides match TRBD2. This CDR3 has 14 amino acids. Losses at the gene ends were 4 bases for V and 4 bases for J; bases not matched to a gene: 2. Per the germline V gene, CDR1 is SGHVS and CDR2 is FQNEAQ. The CDR3 sequence is CASSSGLAGETQYF. The CDR3 nucleotides read TGTGCCAGCAGCTCCGGACTAGCGGGAGAGACCCAGTACTTC. The complete variable domain, with remaining parts taken from reference TRBV7-8 and TRBJ2-5, reads GAGVSQSPRYKVAKRGQDVALRCDPISGHVSLFWYQQALGQGPEFLTYFQNEAQLDKSGLPSDRFFAERPEGSVSTLKIQRTQQEDSAVYLCASSSGLAGETQYFGPGTRLLVL.

This chain links TRBV5-8 with TRBJ2-3, with 7 nucleotides matching TRBD2. The CDR3 sequence is 15 residues long. The junction had 8 bases not matched to a gene; V was cut back by 5 bases and J by 2 bases. The germline gives CDR1 SGHTS, CDR2 YDEGEE. The CDR3 nucleotides read TGTGCCAGCAGACGGGACTATACCTACACAGATACGCAGTATTTT. Its translation is CASRRDYTYTDTQYF. The full variable domain, in which reference TRBV5-8 and TRBJ2-3 provide the parts outside the CDR3, is EAGVTQSPTHLIKTRGQQATLRCSPISGHTSVYWYQQALGLGLQFLLWYDEGEERNRGNFPPRFSGRQFPNYSSELNVNALELEDSALYLCASRRDYTYTDTQYFGPGTRLTVL.

The genes are TRBV18 and TRBJ2-3; weak D call: TRBD1 (6 bases). This CDR3 contains 16 residues. In germline, CDR1 is KGHSH, CDR2 LQKENI. V lost 1 base and J 0 bases, leaving 11 bases between the germline ends. The CDR3 DNA sequence: TGTGCCAGCTCACCACTCACAGGGTCTAGCACAGATACGCAGTATTTT. It is translated as CASSPLTGSSTDTQYF.

The chain is built from TRBV29-1 and TRBJ2-2; D possibly corresponds to TRBD1 (5 bases). Germline lookup yields CDR1 SQVTM and CDR2 ANQGSEA. The CDR3 consists of 15 residues. V was pared by 3 bases and J by 7 bases, with 18 bases between. CDR3 nucleotide sequence: TGCAGCGTTGATGCTGGAAAAAGGGGAAGCGGGGAGCTGTTTTTT. This sequence encodes CSVDAGKRGSGELFF.

The chain carries TRBV9 and TRBJ2-3; 9 nucleotides match TRBD2. The J segment lost 0 bases and the V segment lost 0 bases, leaving 8 bases of the junction unmatched. This CDR3 has 18 residues. Looked up from germline, CDR1 is SGDLS and CDR2 is YYNGEE. The CDR3 sequence: CASSVGASTSGSTDTQYF. The CDR3 nucleotides are TGTGCCAGCAGCGTAGGGGCATCGACTAGCGGTAGCACAGATACGCAGTATTTT. The whole variable domain, remainder taken from reference TRBV9 and TRBJ2-3, is DSGVTQTPKHLITATGQRVTLRCSPRSGDLSVYWYQQSLDQGLQFLIQYYNGEERAKGNILERFSAQQFPDLHSELNLSSLELGDSALYFCASSVGASTSGSTDTQYFGPGTRLTVL.

The table lists this clone with a few counts. V gene TRBV18 combines with J gene TRBJ2-6, with D hard to call. The CDR3 contains 17 residues. V lost 3 bases and J lost 0, with 12 bases in between. In germline, CDR1 is KGHSH, CDR2 LQKENI. DNA of the CDR3: TGTGCCAGCTCACCGGGCAGTGCCTCCTCTGGGGCCAACGTCCTGACTTTC. Amino acids: CASSPGSASSGANVLTF.

The chain uses TRBV18 and TRBJ2-5; TRBD2 aligns across 9 bases. CDR1 and CDR2 from the germline V gene are KGHSH and LQKENI. The CDR3 extends over 15 amino acids. Trimming removed 0 bases from V and 4 bases from J; junction bases left unmatched: 3. For the CDR3, the DNA is TGTGCCAGCTCACCACCGGGACTAGCTCTAGAGACCCAGTACTTC. Translated: CASSPPGLALETQYF.

The CDR3 DNA follows: TGTGCCAGCAGGCTTGGGACAGGGAACTATGGCTACACCTTC. Its translation: CASRLGTGNYGYTF. The chain has TRBV27 and TRBJ1-2, with 9 nucleotides matching TRBD1. With V trimmed by 6 bases and J by 2 bases, 4 bases remained unmatched. The CDR3 runs to 14 residues. Germline V CDR1 and CDR2: MNHEY, SMNVEV (reference sequence).

The chain is built from TRBV6-5 and TRBJ1-2; D is unresolved. The ends were cut back, 5 bases at V and 8 bases at J, with 21 bases in the middle. This CDR3 contains 15 residues. Germline CDR1 is MNHEY and CDR2 is SVGAGI. The CDR3 sequence: CASSPPPWSPSGYTF. The CDR3 bases are TGTGCCAGCAGTCCCCCCCCATGGAGCCCGTCGGGCTACACCTTC.

This chain uses TRBV7-2 with TRBJ2-7; a possible D gene is TRBD2 (6 bases). The CDR3 has 15 residues. V was trimmed by 1 base and J by 2 bases, leaving 12 bases between them. Germline-derived CDR1 and CDR2 are SGHTA and FQGNSA. The CDR3 reads CASSLVLGEAYEQYF. The DNA of the CDR3 is TGTGCCAGCAGCTTAGTTTTGGGGGAGGCCTACGAGCAGTACTTC.